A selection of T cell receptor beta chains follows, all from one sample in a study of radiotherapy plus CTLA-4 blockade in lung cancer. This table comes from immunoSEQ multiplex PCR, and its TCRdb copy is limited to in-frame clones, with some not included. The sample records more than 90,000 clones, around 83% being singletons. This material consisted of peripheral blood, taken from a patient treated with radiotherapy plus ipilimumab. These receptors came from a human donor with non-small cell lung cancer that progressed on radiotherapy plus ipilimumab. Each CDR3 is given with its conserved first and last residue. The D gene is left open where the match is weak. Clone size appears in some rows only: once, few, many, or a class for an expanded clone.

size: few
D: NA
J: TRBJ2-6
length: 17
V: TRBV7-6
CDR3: CASSLEGSGTGANVLTF
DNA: TGTGCCAGCAGCTTGGAAGGGAGTGGCACTGGGGCCAACGTCCTGACTTTC

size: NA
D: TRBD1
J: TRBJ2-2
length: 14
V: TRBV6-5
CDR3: CASSLDRVVGELFF
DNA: TGTGCCAGCAGCTTGGACAGGGTAGTCGGGGAGCTGTTTTTT

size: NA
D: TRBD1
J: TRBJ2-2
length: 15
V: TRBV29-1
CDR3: CSVEDPDRHTGELFF
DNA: TGCAGCGTTGAAGATCCGGACAGGCACACCGGGGAGCTGTTTTTT

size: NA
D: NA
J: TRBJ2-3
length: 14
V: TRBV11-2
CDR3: CASSSRDVRDTQYF
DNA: TGTGCCAGCAGCTCCCGGGACGTGAGAGATACGCAGTATTTT

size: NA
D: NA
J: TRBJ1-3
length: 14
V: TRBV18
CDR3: CASSPGLSGNTIYF
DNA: TGTGCCAGCTCCCCGGGACTATCTGGAAACACCATATATTTT

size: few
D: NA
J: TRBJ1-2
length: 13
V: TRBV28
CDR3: CASSPHINYGYTF
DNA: TGTGCCAGCAGCCCGCACATCAACTATGGCTACACCTTC

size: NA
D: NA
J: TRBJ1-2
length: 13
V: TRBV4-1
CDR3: CASAAGTAYGYTF
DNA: TGCGCCAGCGCGGCAGGGACGGCTTATGGCTACACCTTC

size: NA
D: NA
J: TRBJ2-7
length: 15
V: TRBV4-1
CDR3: CASSLKAAAPYEQYF
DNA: TGCGCCAGCAGCCTCAAGGCGGCAGCTCCCTACGAGCAGTACTTC

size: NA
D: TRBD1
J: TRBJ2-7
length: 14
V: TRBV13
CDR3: CASSTTGGSYEQYF
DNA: TGTGCCAGCAGCACGACAGGGGGTTCCTACGAGCAGTACTTC

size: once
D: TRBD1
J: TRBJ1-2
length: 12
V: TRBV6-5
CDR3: CASSYDRGGYTF
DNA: TGTGCCAGCAGTTACGACAGGGGTGGCTACACCTTC

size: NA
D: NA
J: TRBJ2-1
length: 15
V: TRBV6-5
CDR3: CASSSLAVHYNEQFF
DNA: TGTGCCAGCAGTTCTTTGGCGGTTCATTACAATGAGCAGTTCTTC

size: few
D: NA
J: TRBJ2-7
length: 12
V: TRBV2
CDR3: CASSQGFYEQYF
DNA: TGTGCCAGCAGTCAGGGTTTCTACGAGCAGTACTTC

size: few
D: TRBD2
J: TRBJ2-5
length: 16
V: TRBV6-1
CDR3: CASSETEASGGETQYF
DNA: TGTGCCAGCAGTGAAACTGAGGCTAGCGGGGGAGAGACCCAGTACTTC

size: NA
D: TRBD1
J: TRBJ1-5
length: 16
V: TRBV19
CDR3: CASRSRAGGFDQPQHF
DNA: TGTGCCAGTAGGTCAAGGGCAGGGGGCTTTGATCAGCCCCAGCATTTT

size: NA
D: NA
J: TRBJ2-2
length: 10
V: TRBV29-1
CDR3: CSVLGGELFF
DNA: TGCAGCGTTTTAGGCGGGGAGCTGTTTTTT

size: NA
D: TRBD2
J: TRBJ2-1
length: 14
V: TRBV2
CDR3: CASKASGLDNEQFF
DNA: TGTGCCAGCAAGGCTAGCGGGTTGGACAATGAGCAGTTCTTC

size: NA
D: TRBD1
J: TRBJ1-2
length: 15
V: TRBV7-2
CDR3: CASSSAGTENYGYTF
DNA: TGTGCCAGCAGCTCGGCCGGGACAGAAAACTATGGCTACACCTTC

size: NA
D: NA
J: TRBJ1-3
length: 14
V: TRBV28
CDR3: CASSRLSSGNTIYF
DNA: TGTGCCAGCAGTAGATTGAGCTCTGGAAACACCATATATTTT

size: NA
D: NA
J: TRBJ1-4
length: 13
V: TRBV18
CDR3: CASSPGAGEKLFF
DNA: TGTGCCAGCTCACCCGGGGCAGGCGAAAAACTGTTTTTT

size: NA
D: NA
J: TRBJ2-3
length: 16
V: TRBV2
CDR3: CASSDLAAAGRDTQYF
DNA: TGTGCCAGCAGTGATTTAGCGGCGGCCGGGCGGGATACGCAGTATTTT

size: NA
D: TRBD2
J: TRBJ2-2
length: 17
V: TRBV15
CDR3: CATSRGLAGALTGELFF
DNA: TGTGCCACCAGCAGAGGACTAGCGGGAGCGTTAACCGGGGAGCTGTTTTTT

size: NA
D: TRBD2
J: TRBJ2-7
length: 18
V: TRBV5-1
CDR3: CASSVGPGGSGRTYEQYF
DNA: TGCGCCAGCAGCGTTGGGCCGGGGGGGAGCGGGAGGACCTACGAGCAGTACTTC

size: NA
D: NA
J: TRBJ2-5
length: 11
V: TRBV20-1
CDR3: CSARGSETQYF
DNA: TGCAGTGCTAGAGGATCGGAGACCCAGTACTTC

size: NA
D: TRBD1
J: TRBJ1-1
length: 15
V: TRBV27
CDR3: CASSLGQGAFTEAFF
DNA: TGTGCCAGCAGCTTGGGACAGGGGGCTTTCACTGAAGCTTTCTTT

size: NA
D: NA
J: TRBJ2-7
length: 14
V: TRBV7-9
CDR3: CASRPGQNYYEQYF
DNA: TGTGCCAGCAGACCTGGACAAAACTACTACGAGCAGTACTTC

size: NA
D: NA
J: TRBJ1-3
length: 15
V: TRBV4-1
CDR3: CASSQPQGSGNTIYF
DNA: TGCGCCAGCAGCCAACCACAGGGTTCCGGAAACACCATATATTTT

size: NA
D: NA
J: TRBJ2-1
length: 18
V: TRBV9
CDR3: CASSGRVGSRGYYNEQFF
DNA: TGTGCCAGCAGCGGGAGGGTGGGCAGTCGGGGGTACTACAATGAGCAGTTCTTC

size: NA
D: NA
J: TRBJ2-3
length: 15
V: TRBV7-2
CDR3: CASSFYHASLDTQYF
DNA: TGTGCCAGCAGCTTTTACCACGCTTCGTTAGATACGCAGTATTTT

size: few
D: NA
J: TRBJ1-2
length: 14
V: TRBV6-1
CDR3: CASSYGGRDYGYTF
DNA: TGTGCCAGCAGCTACGGGGGGCGCGACTATGGCTACACCTTC

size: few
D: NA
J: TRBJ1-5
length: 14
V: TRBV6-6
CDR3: CASSKDSSNQPQHF
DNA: TGTGCCAGCAGTAAGGACAGTAGCAATCAGCCCCAGCATTTT

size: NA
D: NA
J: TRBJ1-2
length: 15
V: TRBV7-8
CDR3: CASSLGGDRLYGYTF
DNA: TGTGCCAGCAGCTTAGGAGGGGACCGCTTATATGGCTACACCTTC

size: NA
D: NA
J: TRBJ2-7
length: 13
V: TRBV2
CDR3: CARVGDSGYEQYF
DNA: TGTGCCAGAGTGGGAGACAGCGGCTACGAGCAGTACTTC

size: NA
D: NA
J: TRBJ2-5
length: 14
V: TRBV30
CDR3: CAAARRDGGETQYF
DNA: TGTGCTGCCGCCCGGCGGGATGGGGGGGAGACCCAGTACTTC

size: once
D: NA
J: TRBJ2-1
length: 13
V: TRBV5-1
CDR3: CASNGAGEDGQFF
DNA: TGCGCCAGCAATGGGGCAGGGGAGGATGGGCAGTTCTTC

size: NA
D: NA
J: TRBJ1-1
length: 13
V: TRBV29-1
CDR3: CSACAGVDTEAFF
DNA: TGCAGCGCGTGTGCAGGGGTTGACACTGAAGCTTTCTTT

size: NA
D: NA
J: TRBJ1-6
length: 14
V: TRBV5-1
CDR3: CASSLAGSSSPLHF
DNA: TGCGCCAGCAGCTTGGCCGGTAGTAGTTCACCCCTCCACTTT

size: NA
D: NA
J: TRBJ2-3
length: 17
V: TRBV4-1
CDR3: CASSPTTEMTSTDTQYF
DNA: TGCGCCAGCAGCCCAACCACAGAGATGACTAGCACAGATACGCAGTATTTT

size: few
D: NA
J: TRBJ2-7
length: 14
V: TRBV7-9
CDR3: CASREGESSYEQYF
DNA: TGTGCCAGCAGGGAGGGAGAGAGCTCCTACGAGCAGTACTTC

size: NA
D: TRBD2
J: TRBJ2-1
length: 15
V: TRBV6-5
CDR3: CASSSTSGISNEQFF
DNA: TGTGCCAGCAGTTCAACTAGCGGGATATCAAATGAGCAGTTCTTC

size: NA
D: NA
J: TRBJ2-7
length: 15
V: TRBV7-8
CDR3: CASSLGIGLIYEQYF
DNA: TGTGCCAGCAGCTTAGGGATAGGACTCATCTACGAGCAGTACTTC

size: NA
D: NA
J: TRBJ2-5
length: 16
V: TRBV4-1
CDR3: CASSQVMGAVAETQYF
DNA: TGCGCCAGCAGCCAAGTGATGGGGGCGGTGGCGGAGACCCAGTACTTC

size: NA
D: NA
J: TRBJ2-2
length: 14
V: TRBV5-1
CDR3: CASSLDWGTGELFF
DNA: TGCGCCAGCAGCTTGGATTGGGGGACCGGGGAGCTGTTTTTT

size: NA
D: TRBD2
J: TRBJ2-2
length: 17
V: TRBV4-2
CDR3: CASREPGLAGVTGELFF
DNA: TGTGCCAGCAGAGAACCGGGACTAGCGGGAGTTACCGGGGAGCTGTTTTTT

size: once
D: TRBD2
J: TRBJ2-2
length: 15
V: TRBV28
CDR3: CASEAGPSRGGELFF
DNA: TGTGCCAGCGAAGCGGGACCCTCCCGGGGCGGGGAGCTGTTTTTT

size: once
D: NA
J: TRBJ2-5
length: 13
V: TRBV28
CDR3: CASRQWDQETQYF
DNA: TGTGCCAGCCGACAGTGGGACCAAGAGACCCAGTACTTC